The next 11 T cell receptor beta chains were all read from a single sample in a study of shared clonotypes between healthy human individuals. Some clones are missing from TCRdb's copy, which holds only in-frame ones; the method was immunoSEQ multiplex PCR. The sample records a few million clones, approximately 95% being singletons. The sequenced sample was naive CD4+ T cells from PBMCs. The subset: CD45RA+ positively selected. The receptors shown here come from a young man in good health. Some clones in this sample may be carry-over from other donors' samples.

This chain connects TRBV28 to TRBJ1-2, with TRBD1 identical over 7 bases. V was pared by 7 bases and J by 8 bases, with 10 bases of the junction left unmatched. CDR1 and CDR2 (germline): MDHEN, SYDVKM. The CDR3 has 13 residues. CDR3 region: CASNYEGARGYTF. CDR3 DNA sequence: TGTGCCAGCAACTATGAGGGGGCGCGAGGCTACACCTTC.

V gene TRBV7-8 combines with J gene TRBJ1-5; no reliable D call. The CDR3 sequence is 12 residues long. Germline V gene data show CDR1 as SGHVS and CDR2 as FQNEAQ. With 0 bases removed from V and 9 bases from J, the gap between germline ends came to 6 bases. The CDR3 region is CASSLATGPQHF. The CDR3 nucleotides read TGTGCCAGCAGCTTAGCGACGGGGCCCCAGCATTTT.

The chain couples TRBV5-1 to TRBJ2-3, with 7 bases aligning to TRBD2. This CDR3 has 15 residues. CDR1 and CDR2 (germline): SGHRS, YFSETQ. After removal of 2 bases from V and 5 bases from J, the junction contained 8 bases not matched to a gene. CDR3 sequence: CASSLAGSGGDTQYF. CDR3 sequence (DNA): TGCGCCAGCAGCTTAGCGGGTTCGGGGGGAGATACGCAGTATTTT.

The V call is TRBV30, the J call TRBJ1-1; a weak D match, TRBD1 (5 bases). Trimming stripped 4 bases from V and 5 bases from J, with 17 bases between. The CDR3 length is 14 residues. Germline CDR1 reads GTSNPN; CDR2 reads SVGIG (reference sequence). Written as DNA, the CDR3 is TGTGCCTGGAAACCTATGGGGGGGAGGACTGAAGCTTTCTTT. Its translation: CAWKPMGGRTEAFF.

The chain links TRBV5-1 to TRBJ2-1; 10 nucleotides align to TRBD2. The germline V gene encodes CDR1 SGHRS and CDR2 YFSETQ. V lost 0 bases to trimming and J lost 3 bases; unmatched junction nucleotides: 3. This CDR3 comprises 16 residues. CDR3 in amino acids: CASSLALAGVYNEQFF. CDR3 DNA sequence: TGCGCCAGCAGCTTGGCTCTAGCGGGAGTCTACAATGAGCAGTTCTTC. Looking up the rest from reference TRBV5-1 and TRBJ2-1 gives the full variable domain: KAGVTQTPRYLIKTRGQQVTLSCSPISGHRSVSWYQQTPGQGLQFLFEYFSETQRNKGNFPGRFSGRQFSNSRSEMNVSTLELGDSALYLCASSLALAGVYNEQFFGPGTRLTVL.

As to this clone: A junction boundary mismatches the germline segment, possibly from a read error. The chain recombines TRBV5-1 with TRBJ2-1; D is perhaps TRBD2 (5 bases). CDR3 length: 16 residues. Per germline, CDR1 SGHRS and CDR2 YFSETQ. In DNA, the CDR3 is TGCGCCAGCAGCTTGGGGGCGGGCCAATCCTTCAATGAGCAGTTCTTC. Protein sequence: CASSLGAGQSFNEQFF.

The rearrangement links TRBV4-1 to TRBJ2-5; unclear D gene. This CDR3 spans 13 amino acids. Germline CDR1 MGHRA, CDR2 YSYEKL. V lost 3 bases to trimming and J lost 1 base, with 6 bases between them. The CDR3 region is CASSQWTQETQYF. CDR3 coding DNA: TGCGCCAGCAGCCAGTGGACCCAAGAGACCCAGTACTTC.

Here the CDR3 reads CASSDLKNGHSNQPQHF. In nucleotides, the CDR3 is TGTGCCAGCAGTGATTTAAAAAACGGACATAGCAATCAGCCCCAGCATTTT. The chain couples TRBV6-1 to TRBJ1-5; maybe TRBD1 (5 bases). V was shortened by 3 bases and J by 0 bases, with 15 bases between the two germline ends. Germline CDR1 and CDR2: MNHNS and SASEGT. The CDR3 is 17 amino acids.

This chain connects TRBV2 to TRBJ2-5; 10 bases align to TRBD1. CDR1 and CDR2 (germline): SNHLY, FYNNEI. CDR3 length equals 14 residues. After removal of 5 bases from V and 3 bases from J, the junction contained 3 bases not matched to a gene. CDR3 sequence reads: CASSWDRGEETQYF. CDR3 coding DNA: TGTGCCAGCAGTTGGGACAGGGGTGAAGAGACCCAGTACTTC.

This chain links TRBV11-2 with TRBJ1-1; no reliable D call. This CDR3 is built from 13 residues. The V end was cut by 2 bases, the J end by 6 bases, with 10 bases between. The germline V gene has CDR1 SGHAT and CDR2 FQNNGV. Here the CDR3 reads CASSLQTGAEAFF. Written as DNA, the CDR3 is TGTGCCAGCAGCTTACAAACTGGGGCTGAAGCTTTCTTT.

Concerning this clone itself: This specimen includes other DNA sequences encoding the same CDR3. V is TRBV18 and J is TRBJ1-5; TRBD1 might be the D (5 bases). Germline CDR1 reads KGHSH; CDR2 reads LQKENI. This CDR3 spans 13 amino acids. Trimming took off 2 bases at V and 4 bases at J, with 6 bases between the two ends. The DNA for the CDR3 is TGTGCCAGCTCACCAGGGGGAAATCAGCCCCAGCATTTT. Its protein is CASSPGGNQPQHF.